A selection of T cell receptor beta chains follows, all from one sample in a study of blood T cell repertoires in COVID-19. Clones were sequenced by immunoSEQ multiplex PCR, and TCRdb holds only the in-frame ones, with some missing. The sample records some 190,000 clones, around 84% being singletons. Sequencing used peripheral blood. All receptors derive from an elderly woman with acute or convalescent COVID-19. CDR3s include the opening cysteine and the closing phenylalanine or tryptophan.

CASSQDGLSNQPQHF	TRBV4-3	TRBJ1-5
CASSLAGALGTEAFF	TRBV28	TRBJ1-1
CASSQVKRSGANVLTF	TRBV14	TRBJ2-6
CASSYSAAGAPPQGQFF	TRBV6-2/TRBV6-3	TRBJ2-1
CASTRSGRGTDTQYF	TRBV2	TRBJ2-3
CASTLASGGPYEQYF	TRBV6-6	TRBJ2-7
CASSLKLAGDEQYF	TRBV18	TRBJ2-7
CASSSQTRSGNTIYF	TRBV7-2	TRBJ1-3
CASSLWASGLSYEQYF	TRBV7-8	TRBJ2-7
CASSGGGGDSPLHF	TRBV19	TRBJ1-6
CASMDRLSGNTIYF	TRBV28	TRBJ1-3